This T cell receptor (beta chain) was profiled in a study of blood T cell repertoires in COVID-19. Original processing notes: Reference gene primer amplification gave nucleated cell count estimates. Produced via immunoSEQ multiplex PCR; TCRdb's table is partial and in-frame only. The V and J calls and clone size are taken from that table; D and trimming were inferred from the DNA. The sample consists of tens of thousands of clones, over 60% of them appearing once. Germline CDR1 is SNHLY and CDR2 is FYNNEI. The V gene end was trimmed by 3 bases and the J gene end by 1 base; junction bases not matched to a gene: 3. The CDR3 extends over 16 amino acids.

Specimen: peripheral blood. The source of this sequence is a woman in her seventies with acute or convalescent COVID-19. V gene TRBV2 combines with J gene TRBJ2-2, with 9 bases fitting TRBD2. CDR3 bases: TGTGCCAGCAGTGATCGTAGCGGGGGGAACACCGGGGAGCTGTTTTTT. It encodes CASSDRSGGNTGELFF. Together with reference TRBV2 and TRBJ2-2, the CDR3 gives the full variable domain: EPEVTQTPSHQVTQMGQEVILRCVPISNHLYFYWYRQILGQKVEFLVSFYNNEISEKSEIFDDQFSVERPDGSNFTLKIRSTKLEDSAMYFCASSDRSGGNTGELFFGEGSRLTVL.